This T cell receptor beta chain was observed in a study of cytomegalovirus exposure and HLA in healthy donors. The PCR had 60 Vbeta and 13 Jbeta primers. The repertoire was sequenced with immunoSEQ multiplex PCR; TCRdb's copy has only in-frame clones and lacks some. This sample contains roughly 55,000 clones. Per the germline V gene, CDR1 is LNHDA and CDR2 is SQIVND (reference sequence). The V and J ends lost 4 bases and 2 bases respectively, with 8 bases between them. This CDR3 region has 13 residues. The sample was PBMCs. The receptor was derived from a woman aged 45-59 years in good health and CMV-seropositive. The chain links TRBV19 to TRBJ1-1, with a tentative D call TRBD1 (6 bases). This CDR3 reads CASSTGVNTEAFF. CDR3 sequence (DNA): TGTGCCAGTAGTACAGGGGTAAACACTGAAGCTTTCTTT.